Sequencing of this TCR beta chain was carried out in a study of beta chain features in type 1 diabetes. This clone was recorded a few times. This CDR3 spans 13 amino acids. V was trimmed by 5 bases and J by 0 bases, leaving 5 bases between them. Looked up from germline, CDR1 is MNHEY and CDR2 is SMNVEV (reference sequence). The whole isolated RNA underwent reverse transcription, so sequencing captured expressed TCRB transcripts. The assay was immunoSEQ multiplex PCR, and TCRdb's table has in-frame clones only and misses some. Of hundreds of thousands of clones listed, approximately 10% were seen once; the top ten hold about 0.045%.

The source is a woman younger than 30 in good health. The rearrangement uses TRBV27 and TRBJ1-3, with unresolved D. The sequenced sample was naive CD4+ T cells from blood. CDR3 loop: CASSPLSGNTIYF. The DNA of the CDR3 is TGTGCCAGCAGTCCGCTCTCTGGAAACACCATATATTTT.